The sequence of this T cell receptor beta chain was determined in a study of cytotoxic CD8 clonotypes in ibrutinib-treated CLL. As for the study in general: It was after a median about 11 months of treatment, range 6 to 36, that response samples were taken.

Looked up from germline, CDR1 is KGHSH and CDR2 is LQKENI. This CDR3 region has 18 residues. V shed 2 bases and J shed 3 bases, with 22 bases lying between them. As to this clone: Its target is not known.

Study results and caveats: Starting clonality was above that of age-matched healthy donors and tracked circulating CD8+ T-cell counts. Sustained-remission and progressing patients had different sampling times. Baseline levels were approached again at progression, after clonality had risen at ibrutinib response.

Some clones are missing from TCRdb's copy, which holds only in-frame ones; the method was immunoSEQ multiplex PCR. There are thousands of clones in the sample; approximately 77% occur only once, and 35% to 45% lies in the top ten. This TCR was recovered from a human donor with chronic lymphocytic leukemia. The V and J genes are TRBV18 and TRBJ1-2; TRBD1 might be the D (5 bases). This specimen consisted of PBMCs, obtained before ibrutinib treatment. CDR3 sequence: CASSPTPITDITDYGYTF. CDR3 DNA sequence: TGTGCCAGCTCACCAACACCTATAACGGACATAACTGACTATGGCTACACCTTC.